These 17 T cell receptor beta chains originate from one sample sequenced in a study of T cell responses to AZD1222 COVID-19 vaccine. Sequencing used immunoSEQ multiplex PCR; TCRdb keeps in-frame clones, though not all of them. The sample has about 90,000 clones, over 75% seen once. Sequencing used peripheral blood, obtained on day 0 of AZD1222 vaccination. The receptor set was obtained from an adult in good health.

This chain connects TRBV20-1 to TRBJ1-2; TRBD1 is a possible D gene (5 bases). The CDR3 is 11 residues long. Germline CDR1 reads DFQATT; CDR2 reads SNEGSKA (reference sequence). Trimming shortened V by 5 bases and J by 5 bases, and 9 bases separated the two germline ends. The CDR3 DNA follows: TGCAGTGCTGCTGACAGATATGGCTACACCTTC. Translation: CSAADRYGYTF.

V is TRBV6-6 and J is TRBJ1-5; TRBD1 is a possible D gene (5 bases). The CDR3 is 16 residues long. The germline V and J ends were trimmed by 2 bases and 7 bases, with 18 bases remaining between them. Germline V gene data show CDR1 as MNHNY and CDR2 as SVGAGI (reference sequence). The CDR3 DNA reads TGTGCCAGCAGTTACCCCCCCAGGGAGCGAGGGCAGCCCCAGCATTTT. Its protein is CASSYPPRERGQPQHF.

This chain joins TRBV7-9 and TRBJ2-1; 9 bases map to TRBD2. This CDR3 spans 17 amino acids. The germline CDR1 and CDR2 sequences are SEHNR and FQNEAQ (reference sequence). J was trimmed by 5 bases and V by 1 base; bases with no gene match: 9. CDR3 residues: CASSLVGLAGRNNEQFF. In DNA form, the CDR3 reads TGTGCCAGCAGCTTAGTGGGGCTAGCGGGACGGAACAATGAGCAGTTCTTC.

The chain employs TRBV7-9 and TRBJ1-5; D ambiguous. Per germline, CDR1 SEHNR and CDR2 FQNEAQ (reference sequence). Trimming took 5 bases from V and 2 from J, leaving 7 bases between them. This CDR3 comprises 13 residues. CDR3 sequence (DNA): TGTGCCAGCAGCGAGTGGGGCAATCAGCCCCAGCATTTT. Translation gives CASSEWGNQPQHF.

The chain has TRBV7-9 and TRBJ2-1; 14 bases are shared with TRBD2. The CDR3 runs to 13 residues. V shed 5 bases and J 12 bases; nucleotides not matched to a gene: 3. The germline V gene has CDR1 SEHNR and CDR2 FQNEAQ (reference sequence). In DNA form, the CDR3 reads TGTGCCAGCAGCAGGGGACTAGCGGGAGTGCAGTTCTTC. This gives the protein CASSRGLAGVQFF.

The J gene is TRBJ1-5, the V gene TRBV19; possibly TRBD1 for D (5 bases). The CDR3 spans 16 residues. Per germline, CDR1 LNHDA and CDR2 SQIVND (reference sequence). V was shortened by 6 bases and J by 0 bases, with 15 bases between the two germline ends. Here the CDR3 reads CASRKGDSYSNQPQHF. The CDR3 DNA is TGTGCCAGTAGAAAGGGAGACAGTTATAGCAATCAGCCCCAGCATTTT.

The rearrangement joins TRBV12-3 or TRBV12-4 to TRBJ1-5, with D perhaps TRBD1 (5 bases). Trimming took off 4 bases at V and 5 bases at J, with 9 bases between the two ends. The CDR3 length is 13 residues. In nucleotides, the CDR3 is TGTGCCAGCAGTTGGGACTTCGATCAGCCCCAGCATTTT. Amino acids: CASSWDFDQPQHF.

This sequence joins TRBV2 and TRBJ1-2, with TRBD1 matching 8 bases. This CDR3 has 17 residues. After removal of 6 bases from V and 5 bases from J, the junction contained 17 bases not matched to a gene. Germline CDR1 is SNHLY and CDR2 is FYNNEI. The CDR3 nucleotides read TGTGCCAGCAGGGAAACCTTGCTGGGGGGACAGGAGTATGGCTACACCTTC. Protein product: CASRETLLGGQEYGYTF.

The chain joins TRBV2 to TRBJ2-7, with D uncertain. V lost 8 bases, J lost 6 bases, and 14 bases lay in between. Germline V gene lookup returns CDR1 SNHLY and CDR2 FYNNEI. The CDR3 totals 12 residues. CDR3 sequence reads: CASRFFSAEQYF. CDR3 coding DNA: TGTGCCAGCCGTTTCTTTTCCGCCGAGCAGTACTTC.

This sequence joins TRBV27 and TRBJ1-5; TRBD1 matches at 7 bases. The V and J ends lost 6 bases and 7 bases, in that order; junction bases with no gene match: 6. The CDR3 has 13 amino acids. From germline, CDR1 is MNHEY and CDR2 SMNVEV (reference sequence). The CDR3 region is CASSPDRLQPQHF. The CDR3 nucleotides read TGTGCCAGCAGCCCGGACAGGCTGCAGCCCCAGCATTTT.

The rearrangement uses TRBV11-3 and TRBJ2-3, with D perhaps TRBD2 (7 bases). V was clipped by 3 bases and J by 2 bases, with 12 bases between them. The CDR3 consists of 15 residues. CDR1 is SGHNT and CDR2 is YENEEA in the germline V gene. The CDR3 reads CASSFGGGHTDTQYF. CDR3 coding DNA: TGTGCCAGCAGCTTTGGCGGGGGACACACAGATACGCAGTATTTT.

The rearrangement links TRBV5-1 to TRBJ2-7; 9 nucleotides line up with TRBD1. Unmatched junction bases numbered 4, after V lost 1 base and J lost 2 bases. The germline CDR1 and CDR2 sequences are SGHRS and YFSETQ. The CDR3 has 15 amino acids. CDR3 nucleotides: TGCGCCAGCAGCTTGCTGACAGGGGGGGCCTACGAGCAGTACTTC. Protein sequence: CASSLLTGGAYEQYF.

The chain combines TRBV28 with TRBJ2-7; either TRBD1 or TRBD2 may supply D (5 bases each). Germline-derived CDR1 and CDR2 are MDHEN and SYDVKM. Deletions cut 3 bases from V and 6 bases from J, with 12 bases between. The CDR3 spans 13 residues. The CDR3 loop is CASSFRDRTEQYF. CDR3 in DNA: TGTGCCAGCAGTTTCAGGGACCGGACCGAGCAGTACTTC. Full variable domain (remainder filled in from reference TRBV28 and TRBJ2-7): DVKVTQSSRYLVKRTGEKVFLECVQDMDHENMFWYRQDPGLGLRLIYFSYDVKMKEKGDIPEGYSVSREKKERFSLILESASTNQTSMYLCASSFRDRTEQYFGPGTRLTVT.

This clone was seen only once. The rearrangement uses TRBV19 and TRBJ1-5, with D uncertain. This CDR3 has 12 amino acids. Germline CDR1 is LNHDA and CDR2 is SQIVND (reference sequence). Trimming removed 6 bases from V and 6 bases from J, with 9 bases in between. The CDR3 region has the DNA TGTGCCAGTAGGGCTGGCAGTCAGCCCCAGCATTTT. Amino acids: CASRAGSQPQHF.

V and J are TRBV4-3 and TRBJ1-3; D possibly corresponds to TRBD1 (5 bases). CDR1 and CDR2 from the germline V gene are LGHNA and YSLEER. CDR3 length equals 15 residues. The V gene lost 0 bases and the J gene lost 2 bases, with 8 bases spanning the gap. The CDR3 bases are TGCGCCAGCAGCCAAGAAGGGGTTCCTGGAAACACCATATATTTT. Translated: CASSQEGVPGNTIYF.

The chain carries TRBV7-2 and TRBJ1-1; D unclear. CDR3 size: 15 residues. The germline gives CDR1 SGHTA, CDR2 FQGNSA. Between the trimmed V and J ends, which lost 3 bases and 3 bases, there was a span of 14 bases. The CDR3 sequence is CASSFHGGWDTEAFF. As DNA, the CDR3 is TGTGCCAGCAGCTTTCATGGAGGGTGGGACACTGAAGCTTTCTTT.

Notes on this clone: The sample carries other DNA sequences with the same CDR3. The CDR3, as DNA: TGTGCCACCAGCAGAGATCGCGGATCCTACGAGCAGTACTTC. Translating gives CATSRDRGSYEQYF. The chain recombines TRBV15 with TRBJ2-7, with D hard to call. V was cut by 0 bases and J by 1 base, with 7 bases left in between. The CDR3 contains 14 residues. Germline V gene data show CDR1 as LNHNV and CDR2 as YYDKDF (reference sequence).